The 26 T cell receptor beta chains presented below share a single source sample, sequenced in a study of cytotoxic CD8 clonotypes in ibrutinib-treated CLL. The table came from immunoSEQ multiplex PCR; TCRdb's copy has only in-frame clones and leaves some out. The table shows about 310,000 clones, with about 80% occurring only once. The source material was PBMCs, sampled before ibrutinib treatment. The receptor set was obtained from a human donor with chronic lymphocytic leukemia.

The chain has TRBV30 and TRBJ1-1; the D is unclear. Germline CDR1 and CDR2: GTSNPN and SVGIG (reference sequence). V shed 0 bases and J shed 5 bases, with 4 bases lying between them. This CDR3 contains 11 residues. This chain's CDR3 is CAWSVETEAFF. DNA for the CDR3: TGTGCCTGGAGTGTAGAGACTGAAGCTTTCTTT.

V is TRBV7-8 and J is TRBJ2-3; 7 nucleotides agree with TRBD1. CDR3 length: 13 residues. With V trimmed by 5 bases and J by 4 bases, 3 bases remained unmatched. The germline V gene has CDR1 SGHVS and CDR2 FQNEAQ. CDR3 coding DNA: TGTGCCAGCAGCCAACAGGGGCCAGATACGCAGTATTTT. Translated, it gives CASSQQGPDTQYF. Full variable domain (outside the CDR3, taken from reference TRBV7-8 and TRBJ2-3): GAGVSQSPRYKVAKRGQDVALRCDPISGHVSLFWYQQALGQGPEFLTYFQNEAQLDKSGLPSDRFFAERPEGSVSTLKIQRTQQEDSAVYLCASSQQGPDTQYFGPGTRLTVL.

This chain joins TRBV5-1 and TRBJ2-2; D possibly corresponds to TRBD2 (6 bases). The germline CDR1 and CDR2 sequences are SGHRS and YFSETQ. There are 16 residues in the CDR3. The V end was cut by 4 bases, the J end by 6 bases, with 19 bases between. CDR3 in amino acids: CASSPTAGRVSGELFF. The CDR3 DNA follows: TGCGCCAGCAGCCCCACCGCGGGGCGAGTTTCCGGGGAGCTGTTTTTT.

This rearrangement joins TRBV10-1 to TRBJ2-1; D is ambiguous. The V end was cut by 4 bases, the J end by 3 bases, with 7 bases between. The V gene's germline CDR1 is WNHNN and CDR2 SYGVQD (reference sequence). The CDR3 extends over 13 amino acids. CDR3 loop: CASSANSYNEQFF. CDR3 in DNA: TGCGCCAGCAGTGCAAACAGCTACAATGAGCAGTTCTTC.

The gene calls are TRBV11-2 and TRBJ2-1, with 10 positions matching TRBD2. V dropped 8 bases and J dropped 3; count of bases not matched to a gene: 7. Germline V CDR1 and CDR2: SGHAT, FQNNGV. This CDR3 spans 15 amino acids. CDR3 sequence: CASFQREGLYNEQFF. The CDR3 DNA follows: TGTGCCAGCTTTCAGCGGGAGGGCCTCTACAATGAGCAGTTCTTC.

The chain couples TRBV28 to TRBJ1-2, with TRBD1 matching 7 bases. This CDR3 is built from 15 residues. V lost 6 bases to trimming and J lost 1 base; unmatched junction nucleotides: 8. The germline V gene has CDR1 MDHEN and CDR2 SYDVKM. CDR3 nucleotides: TGTGCCAGCAGGCAGACAGGGACCTTTAACTATGGCTACACCTTC. Translation gives CASRQTGTFNYGYTF.

Comment on this clone: Other nucleotide sequences in the sample specify the same CDR3. This chain uses TRBV5-8 with TRBJ1-2, with D unclear. This CDR3 contains 11 residues. Germline V gives CDR1 SGHTS, CDR2 YDEGEE. V gave up 4 bases and J gave up 2 bases, with 3 bases separating them. The CDR3 DNA sequence: TGTGCCAGCAGCCGGAACTATGGCTACACCTTC. Protein sequence: CASSRNYGYTF.

V gene TRBV19 combines with J gene TRBJ1-2; D might be TRBD1 (6 bases). Trimming shortened V by 5 bases and J by 8 bases, and 24 bases separated the two germline ends. This CDR3 has 16 residues. From germline, CDR1 is LNHDA and CDR2 SQIVND (reference sequence). CDR3 amino acids: CASSSTLTGTSQGYTF. CDR3 DNA sequence: TGTGCCAGTAGTTCCACTCTGACAGGAACAAGCCAGGGCTACACCTTC.

The genes are TRBV7-2 and TRBJ1-2; D not certain. There are 13 residues in the CDR3. Germline V CDR1 and CDR2: SGHTA, FQGNSA. With 5 bases removed from V and 3 bases from J, the gap between germline ends came to 10 bases. CDR3 nucleotide sequence: TGTGCCAGCAGCCTAGAGCAACACTATGGCTACACCTTC. Its protein product is CASSLEQHYGYTF. Full variable domain (rest looked up from reference TRBV7-2 and TRBJ1-2): GAGVSQSPSNKVTEKGKDVELRCDPISGHTALYWYRQSLGQGLEFLIYFQGNSAPDKSGLPSDRFSAERTGGSVSTLTIQRTQQEDSAVYLCASSLEQHYGYTFGSGTRLTVV.

The genes are TRBV4-2 and TRBJ1-5; TRBD1 is a possible D gene (5 bases). There are 15 residues in the CDR3. V shed 0 bases and J shed 3 bases, with 9 bases lying between them. Per the germline V gene, CDR1 is LGHNA and CDR2 is YNFKEQ. The CDR3 DNA is TGTGCCAGCAGCCAAGACCCCAGGGACAATCAGCCCCAGCATTTT. It yields the protein CASSQDPRDNQPQHF.

This chain connects TRBV30 to TRBJ2-7, with TRBD2 matching over 16 bases. The ends lost 0 bases at V and 6 bases at J; junction bases unmatched: 5. The CDR3 is 16 amino acids. Germline V CDR1 and CDR2: GTSNPN, SVGIG (reference sequence). CDR3 region: CAWSVPGLAGGIEQYF. Here the CDR3 DNA reads TGTGCCTGGAGTGTACCGGGACTAGCGGGAGGGATCGAGCAGTACTTC.

The rearrangement uses TRBV28 and TRBJ1-4, with a possible D match to TRBD1 (6 bases). V lost 2 bases to trimming and J lost 8 bases, with 18 bases between them. Germline loops: CDR1 MDHEN, CDR2 SYDVKM. The CDR3 spans 16 residues. The CDR3 coding sequence is TGTGCCAGCAGTTTAATAAATGGGCGACAGGAGGAAAAACTGTTTTTT. This gives the protein CASSLINGRQEEKLFF.

The gene calls are TRBV4-1 and TRBJ2-2; D unclear. CDR1 and CDR2 (germline): MGHRA, YSYEKL. Trimming cost V 2 bases and J 6 bases, with 16 bases left between them. This CDR3 region has 16 residues. The DNA of the CDR3 is TGCGCCAGCAGCCAAAGGGCCAGTCTCTCGCCCGGGGAGCTGTTTTTT. Protein sequence: CASSQRASLSPGELFF.

The chain combines TRBV5-1 with TRBJ1-5; D is ambiguous. This CDR3 comprises 14 residues. Germline assignment: CDR1 SGHRS and CDR2 YFSETQ. V was pared by 4 bases and J by 0 bases, with 8 bases between. The CDR3 region has the DNA TGCGCCAGCAGCGGTGGGGATAGCAATCAGCCCCAGCATTTT. It specifies CASSGGDSNQPQHF.

The gene calls are TRBV6-1 and TRBJ1-1, with D unresolved. V was clipped by 5 bases and J by 3 bases, with 10 bases between them. From germline, CDR1 is MNHNS and CDR2 SASEGT. The CDR3 has 13 residues. Here the CDR3 reads CASSSGFYTEAFF. DNA for the CDR3: TGTGCCAGCAGTTCGGGTTTCTACACTGAAGCTTTCTTT.

This clone was found once. The chain links TRBV27 to TRBJ2-7; TRBD2 might be the D (6 bases). Germline V gives CDR1 MNHEY, CDR2 SMNVEV (reference sequence). The CDR3 runs to 16 residues. V lost 0 bases and J 3 bases, leaving 15 bases between the germline ends. CDR3 sequence: CASSLSVRGSFYEQYF. The DNA of the CDR3 is TGTGCCAGCAGTTTATCGGTGCGGGGCTCCTTCTACGAGCAGTACTTC.

The V and J genes are TRBV5-1 and TRBJ2-7; possibly TRBD1 for D (6 bases). Between the trimmed V and J ends, which lost 5 bases and 0 bases, there was a span of 9 bases. The CDR3 loop spans 13 amino acids. Germline V lookup: CDR1 SGHRS, CDR2 YFSETQ. CDR3 sequence (DNA): TGCGCCAGCAGACCAGGGGTCTCCTACGAGCAGTACTTC. Its protein product is CASRPGVSYEQYF.

The rearrangement uses TRBV4-3 and TRBJ2-3, with D hard to call. Trimming stripped 1 base from V and 5 bases from J, with 10 bases between. Germline V lookup: CDR1 LGHNA, CDR2 YSLEER. CDR3 size: 14 residues. This CDR3 reads CASSQGRKQDTQYF. CDR3 DNA sequence: TGCGCCAGCAGCCAAGGCCGGAAACAAGATACGCAGTATTTT.

The J gene is TRBJ2-2, the V gene TRBV30, with D tentatively TRBD2 (6 bases). V was shortened by 3 bases and J by 1 base, with 9 bases between the two germline ends. CDR1 is GTSNPN and CDR2 is SVGIG in the germline V gene (reference sequence). This CDR3 is built from 14 residues. CDR3 loop: CAWRGGVNTGELFF. CDR3 sequence (DNA): TGTGCCTGGAGAGGCGGGGTGAACACCGGGGAGCTGTTTTTT.

V is TRBV4-1 and J is TRBJ1-5, with 7 bases fitting TRBD1. Trimming at V came to 0 bases and at J to 6 bases, leaving 2 bases not matched to a gene. CDR3 length equals 14 residues. Looked up from germline, CDR1 is MGHRA and CDR2 is YSYEKL. CDR3 sequence (DNA): TGCGCCAGCAGCCAAGAAAGACAGGGTCAGCCCCAGCATTTT. The encoded protein is CASSQERQGQPQHF.

This chain joins TRBV30 and TRBJ1-3, with unresolved D. The CDR3 loop spans 15 amino acids. Trimming cost V 0 bases and J 0 bases, with 9 bases left between them. The germline V gene has CDR1 GTSNPN and CDR2 SVGIG (reference sequence). CDR3 loop: CAWSVFGISGNTIYF. Here the CDR3 DNA reads TGTGCCTGGAGTGTATTTGGCATCTCTGGAAACACCATATATTTT.

This chain joins TRBV7-2 and TRBJ2-4; D perhaps matches TRBD1 (6 bases). Deletions cut 3 bases from V and 3 bases from J, with 12 bases between. From germline, CDR1 is SGHTA and CDR2 FQGNSA. The CDR3 consists of 15 residues. The CDR3 loop reads CASSFRGGGKNIQYF. DNA for the CDR3: TGTGCCAGCAGCTTCCGAGGGGGTGGCAAAAACATTCAGTACTTC.

This rearrangement joins TRBV15 to TRBJ2-1; 11 bases are a match to TRBD1. Germline CDR1 and CDR2: LNHNV and YYDKDF (reference sequence). With 4 bases clipped from V and 6 bases from J, the junction kept 5 bases outside the gene matches. The CDR3 is made up of 15 amino acids. In DNA form, the CDR3 reads TGTGCCACCAGCAAAGGGACAGGGGGTCCCAATGAGCAGTTCTTC. This sequence encodes CATSKGTGGPNEQFF.

This sequence joins TRBV15 and TRBJ1-1; unclear D gene. Germline V CDR1 and CDR2: LNHNV, YYDKDF (reference sequence). Trimming took 1 base from V and 3 from J, leaving 9 bases between them. This CDR3 contains 14 residues. The CDR3 DNA sequence: TGTGCCACCAGCAGAGGATGGGAGGACACTGAAGCTTTCTTT. Its protein product is CATSRGWEDTEAFF.

The chain links TRBV7-2 to TRBJ2-7; 8 bases fit TRBD1. Germline loops: CDR1 SGHTA, CDR2 FQGNSA. Trimming removed 5 bases from V and 6 bases from J; junction bases left unmatched: 6. The CDR3 covers 13 residues. The CDR3: CASSPSTGAEQYF. DNA of the CDR3: TGTGCCAGCAGCCCATCGACAGGGGCCGAGCAGTACTTC.

The chain employs TRBV11-2 and TRBJ2-5, with D possibly called TRBD1 or TRBD2 (6 bases each). Germline assignment: CDR1 SGHAT and CDR2 FQNNGV. Trimming left V 2 bases short and J 4 bases short, with 11 bases between. This CDR3 is built from 14 residues. Here the CDR3 DNA reads TGTGCCAGCAGCTTAAGGGGGGACGGAGAGACCCAGTACTTC. This encodes CASSLRGDGETQYF.